The 30 T cell receptor delta chains reported below all come from one sample, sequenced in a study of Vδ1+ human thymocytes. Broader study findings: Highly polyclonal TRG and TRD repertoires with Gaussian CDR3 length distributions appeared in thymus.

RNA was extracted from the cells and then reverse transcribed. Multiplex PCR used pooled V-gene forward primers and a constant-region reverse primer to amplify CDR3s. TCRdb called clones from the multiplex PCR reads again using CATT. The sample holds about 55,000 delta-chain clones, about 16% seen once. These receptors' targets are unknown. The specimen was Vdelta1+ gamma-delta thymocytes from the thymus. Subset in this sample: FACS-sorted CD3+ TCRalphabeta- TCRVdelta1+ TCRVdelta2- thymocytes. The receptors derive from a boy less than two years old who had congenital heart surgery.

This clone was observed a single time. The chain links TRDV1 to TRDJ1, with D possibly matching TRDD2 (5 bases). Germline V gives CDR1 TSWWSYY, CDR2 QGS. V lost 3 bases, J lost 0 bases, and 26 bases lay in between. The CDR3 runs to 20 residues. The CDR3 DNA follows: TGTGCTCTTGGGGATTACTTCCCATTAGATGGATTCATGTACACCGATAAACTCATCTTT. Protein product: CALGDYFPLDGFMYTDKLIF.

On this clone: The same CDR3 arises from other DNA sequences in this sample as well. The V call is TRDV3, the J call TRDJ1; TRDD2 matches at 9 bases. The CDR3 runs 11 residues. Germline V gene lookup returns CDR1 TVYSNPD and CDR2 GDNSRS (reference sequence). The V segment lost 4 bases and the J segment 13 bases; nucleotides outside the gene matches: 10. Written as DNA, the CDR3 is TGTGCCTCGAGGCCCCTTCCTACTGACATCTTT. Its translation: CASRPLPTDIF.

The V gene is TRDV1, the J gene TRDJ1, with TRDD3 identical over 12 bases. Germline values: CDR1 TSWWSYY, CDR2 QGS. Trimming removed 0 bases from V and 2 bases from J; junction bases left unmatched: 16. The CDR3 loop spans 21 amino acids. CDR3 DNA sequence: TGTGCTCTTGGGGAACTTGAACCGTTCGACTGGGGGATACAGGGGACCGATAAACTCATCTTT. As protein: CALGELEPFDWGIQGTDKLIF.

The chain couples TRDV1 to TRDJ1, with 7 bases fitting TRDD3. The CDR3 consists of 18 residues. Germline lookup yields CDR1 TSWWSYY and CDR2 QGS. The J segment lost 5 bases and the V segment lost 9 bases, leaving 24 bases of the junction unmatched. The CDR3 DNA reads TGTGCTCTCTTCCCAACCTCGTCGTACTGGGGCCCCTCGGATAAACTCATCTTT. Its translation is CALFPTSSYWGPSDKLIF.

This clone has more than one count but fewer than ten. This chain joins TRDV1 and TRDJ1, with TRDD3 matching over 10 bases. The CDR3 extends over 21 amino acids. Germline CDR1 and CDR2: TSWWSYY and QGS. V lost 1 base and J lost 0; bases outside the gene matches: 17. The DNA of the CDR3 is TGTGCTCTTGGGGAACCCAGGAAACGTACTGGGGGATCCCCTCACACCGATAAACTCATCTTT. Protein: CALGEPRKRTGGSPHTDKLIF.

This clone has just a few counts. This chain connects TRDV1 to TRDJ1; 13 bases are a match to TRDD3. The CDR3 length is 20 residues. The germline V gene encodes CDR1 TSWWSYY and CDR2 QGS. Unmatched junction bases numbered 21, after V lost 6 bases and J lost 5 bases. This CDR3 reads CALGRQASYPILGDTDKLIF. CDR3 bases: TGTGCTCTTGGCCGGCAAGCTTCCTACCCCATACTGGGGGATACGGATAAACTCATCTTT.

J is TRDJ1 and V is TRDV1, with TRDD3 matching over 11 bases. V lost 3 bases to trimming and J lost 5 bases; unmatched junction nucleotides: 14. Looked up from germline, CDR1 is TSWWSYY and CDR2 is QGS. The CDR3 covers 18 residues. Here the CDR3 DNA reads TGTGCTCTTGGGGACCCGCATACAGGTGGGGGATACGATGATAAACTCATCTTT. This encodes CALGDPHTGGGYDDKLIF.

The chain links TRDV2 to TRDJ1; the match to TRDD3 covers 8 bases. The germline gives CDR1 GEAIGNYY, CDR2 EKD. The V segment lost 0 bases and the J segment 0 bases; nucleotides outside the gene matches: 17. This CDR3 is 20 amino acids long. The CDR3 sequence is CACDTPNWGLKPKYTDKLIF. CDR3 DNA sequence: TGTGCCTGTGACACCCCCAACTGGGGGTTAAAGCCTAAGTACACCGATAAACTCATCTTT.

This chain connects TRDV1 to TRDJ1, with 9 nucleotides matching TRDD2. This CDR3 spans 19 amino acids. Germline assignment: CDR1 TSWWSYY and CDR2 QGS. The junction had 15 bases not matched to a gene; V was cut back by 4 bases and J by 0 bases. This chain's CDR3 is CALGGTFLRKNWNTDKLIF. CDR3 DNA: TGTGCTCTTGGGGGAACCTTCCTACGTAAAAACTGGAACACCGATAAACTCATCTTT.

This clone was counted a few times. The chain carries TRDV1 and TRDJ1; a weak D match, TRDD3 (6 bases). The CDR3 is made up of 18 amino acids. V was cut by 2 bases and J by 1 base, with 20 bases left in between. The germline CDR1 and CDR2 sequences are TSWWSYY and QGS. CDR3 coding DNA: TGTGCTCTTGGGGAAACGCGTCCTGGATGGGGGTTCACCGATAAACTCATCTTT. Residues: CALGETRPGWGFTDKLIF.

The V call is TRDV1, the J call TRDJ1, with 7 nucleotides matching TRDD3. Germline CDR1 reads TSWWSYY; CDR2 reads QGS. This CDR3 is 16 amino acids long. V gave up 1 base and J gave up 2 bases; unmatched junction bases: 7. The CDR3 DNA reads as TGTGCTCTTGGGGAACCCGACTGGGGAATAACCGATAAACTCATCTTT. Protein: CALGEPDWGITDKLIF.

This clone was detected only a few times. A read error is possible here, since a much larger clone lies one base away. The chain joins TRDV2 to TRDJ3; D is perhaps TRDD3 (5 bases). The CDR3 is 12 amino acids. Trimming took off 0 bases at V and 18 bases at J, with 11 bases between the two ends. Germline CDR1 GEAIGNYY, CDR2 EKD. CDR3 in amino acids: CACDTRDPRMFF. The DNA of the CDR3 is TGTGCCTGTGACACCAGGGATCCGAGGATGTTTTTC.

This clone was found a few times. This sequence joins TRDV1 and TRDJ1; D is perhaps TRDD3 (5 bases). V was clipped by 0 bases and J by 0 bases, with 29 bases between them. This CDR3 comprises 22 residues. Germline-derived CDR1 and CDR2 are TSWWSYY and QGS. The CDR3 is CALGELGEGNYVWAKYTDKLIF. In DNA form, the CDR3 reads TGTGCTCTTGGGGAACTAGGGGAAGGCAACTACGTCTGGGCCAAATACACCGATAAACTCATCTTT.

This clone was picked up a small number of times. The chain couples TRDV1 to TRDJ1, with 10 bases matching TRDD3. The CDR3 is 22 amino acids. Germline trimming cut 0 bases from V and 0 bases from J; bases unmatched to any gene: 19. Germline CDR1 and CDR2: TSWWSYY and QGS. As DNA, the CDR3 is TGTGCTCTTGGGGAACTTCTTGCCTGGGGGATAGCTTGGAGAGGACACACCGATAAACTCATCTTT. Amino acid sequence: CALGELLAWGIAWRGHTDKLIF.

This clone has more than one count but fewer than ten. The chain couples TRDV1 to TRDJ1; 11 bases are a match to TRDD3. The CDR3 loop spans 19 amino acids. Trimming took 1 base from V and 0 from J; bases not matched to a gene: 10. Germline V CDR1 and CDR2: TSWWSYY, QGS. The CDR3 bases are TGTGCTCTTGGGGAACATCTGGGGGATACCGGGAGGTACACCGATAAACTCATCTTT. It translates to CALGEHLGDTGRYTDKLIF.

The rearrangement joins TRDV1 to TRDJ1; D is ambiguous. Per germline, CDR1 TSWWSYY and CDR2 QGS. V gave up 1 base and J gave up 0 bases, with 24 bases separating them. The CDR3 totals 20 residues. The CDR3 nucleotides are TGTGCTCTTGGGGAACCGGCCTGGTCAGGCAGGGTATTGTACACCGATAAACTCATCTTT. It codes for CALGEPAWSGRVLYTDKLIF.

This clone was observed a handful of times. The chain employs TRDV3 and TRDJ1; TRDD3 agrees at 10 bases. V lost 4 bases to trimming and J lost 6 bases; unmatched junction nucleotides: 17. Germline V CDR1 and CDR2: TVYSNPD, GDNSRS (reference sequence). The length of the CDR3 is 16 residues. The CDR3: CASLEPSTTGGYKLIF. In nucleotides, the CDR3 is TGTGCCTCCCTAGAACCTTCCACTACTGGGGGATATAAACTCATCTTT.

The chain is built from TRDV2 and TRDJ1; 8 bases map to TRDD3. J gave up 0 bases and V 4 bases, and 12 bases lay outside the gene matches. The CDR3 extends over 17 amino acids. CDR1 GEAIGNYY and CDR2 EKD come from the germline V gene. CDR3 protein: CACENPYWGLHTDKLIF. The CDR3 region has the DNA TGTGCCTGTGAGAACCCTTACTGGGGGCTCCACACCGATAAACTCATCTTT.

The chain carries TRDV1 and TRDJ1, with 13 bases identical to TRDD3. The germline V gene has CDR1 TSWWSYY and CDR2 QGS. V gave up 2 bases and J gave up 3 bases; unmatched junction bases: 15. The CDR3 extends over 20 amino acids. The CDR3 DNA reads TGTGCTCTTGGGGAAACAGAACACCGCTACTGGGGGATACGACCCGATAAACTCATCTTT. Translating it yields CALGETEHRYWGIRPDKLIF.

The chain employs TRDV1 and TRDJ1; the D gene is possibly TRDD3 (6 bases). Germline CDR1 reads TSWWSYY; CDR2 reads QGS. The length of the CDR3 is 19 residues. Trimming took 1 base from V and 1 from J, leaving 22 bases between them. The CDR3 here is CALGERRGLGIRVTDKLIF. The CDR3 coding sequence is TGTGCTCTTGGGGAACGGCGGGGCTTGGGGATTAGGGTCACCGATAAACTCATCTTT.

This clone was detected a few times. The chain links TRDV1 to TRDJ1; perhaps TRDD3 as D (7 bases). The CDR3 is made up of 22 amino acids. CDR1 is TSWWSYY, CDR2 QGS, per germline. Trimming pared 6 bases from V and 0 bases from J, leaving 35 bases between. DNA of the CDR3: TGTGCTCTTGGTCTTACTCCCCCTTCCCCCTCATGGTGGGGGAAGTACACCGATAAACTCATCTTT. As protein: CALGLTPPSPSWWGKYTDKLIF.

V gene TRDV2 combines with J gene TRDJ1; 8 bases fit TRDD3. Germline CDR1 GEAIGNYY, CDR2 EKD. Losses at the gene ends were 1 base for V and 0 bases for J; bases not matched to a gene: 21. This CDR3 has 21 residues. The CDR3 region is CACDTTDTVLVLGAHTDKLIF. The CDR3 DNA reads as TGTGCCTGTGACACGACTGATACCGTGTTGGTACTGGGGGCTCACACCGATAAACTCATCTTT.

A few counts support this clone. The chain joins TRDV1 to TRDJ1; 10 bases are a match to TRDD3. J gave up 10 bases and V 5 bases, and 16 bases lay outside the gene matches. CDR1 is TSWWSYY and CDR2 is QGS in the germline V gene. There are 16 residues in the CDR3. Written as DNA, the CDR3 is TGTGCTCTTGGGAAAGGAGTTCCTACATGGGGGATACCACTCATCTTT. Encoded protein: CALGKGVPTWGIPLIF.

This clone was detected only once. This chain connects TRDV1 to TRDJ1; D is undetermined. This CDR3 has 17 amino acids. Trimming left V 1 base short and J 0 bases short, with 15 bases between. CDR1 is TSWWSYY and CDR2 is QGS in the germline V gene. The CDR3 nucleotides are TGTGCTCTTGGGGAACCGAATACAAGACGGTACACCGATAAACTCATCTTT. As protein: CALGEPNTRRYTDKLIF.

Turning to this clone: One base away lies a much larger clone, so this may be a sequencing read error. J is TRDJ3 and V is TRDV2, with 9 bases aligning to TRDD3. V shed 1 base and J 0 bases; nucleotides not matched to a gene: 9. Germline V gene data show CDR1 as GEAIGNYY and CDR2 as EKD. This CDR3 is 20 amino acids long. CDR3 in amino acids: CACDTTGGRDSSWDTRQMFF. CDR3 nucleotide sequence: TGTGCCTGTGACACGACTGGGGGAAGAGATAGCTCCTGGGACACCCGACAGATGTTTTTC.

This clone turned up a few times. J is TRDJ1 and V is TRDV1, with 13 bases aligning to TRDD3. The junction had 22 bases not matched to a gene; V was cut back by 3 bases and J by 0 bases. Germline V gives CDR1 TSWWSYY, CDR2 QGS. CDR3 length: 23 amino acids. Here the CDR3 reads CALGDTSYSFTGGYAAYTDKLIF. The CDR3 DNA reads as TGTGCTCTTGGGGACACTTCCTACTCCTTTACTGGGGGATACGCGGCGTACACCGATAAACTCATCTTT.

A few counts support this clone. This chain uses TRDV1 with TRDJ1; 13 bases are a match to TRDD3. CDR1 is TSWWSYY and CDR2 is QGS in the germline V gene. The CDR3 covers 24 residues. With 3 bases clipped from V and 5 bases from J, the junction kept 30 bases outside the gene matches. Here the CDR3 DNA reads TGTGCTCTTGGGGACCGTAGGCCTTCCTACGCCTTACTGGGGGATACGCTGAGGGGAGATAAACTCATCTTT. Protein sequence: CALGDRRPSYALLGDTLRGDKLIF.

This chain joins TRDV1 and TRDJ1, with 8 bases matching TRDD3. The ends lost 5 bases at V and 0 bases at J; junction bases unmatched: 11. The CDR3 contains 17 residues. The germline gives CDR1 TSWWSYY, CDR2 QGS. CDR3 residues: CALGIPVGDEYTDKLIF. The CDR3 DNA reads as TGTGCTCTTGGGATTCCGGTGGGGGATGAGTACACCGATAAACTCATCTTT.

There are a few counts of this clone. The chain recombines TRDV1 with TRDJ1; 9 bases line up with TRDD3. The V gene's germline CDR1 is TSWWSYY and CDR2 QGS. This CDR3 has 19 residues. The J segment lost 2 bases and the V segment lost 0 bases, leaving 13 bases of the junction unmatched. The DNA for the CDR3 is TGTGCTCTTGGGGAACTGGGCGTGGGGGATATTAGTTGTACCGATAAACTCATCTTT. Protein: CALGELGVGDISCTDKLIF.

Concerning this clone itself: A much larger clone is a single base away; this may be a read error. The same CDR3 arises from other DNA sequences in this sample as well. V gene TRDV2 combines with J gene TRDJ1; D call uncertain. V was cut by 0 bases and J by 0 bases, with 7 bases left in between. Germline V gene lookup returns CDR1 GEAIGNYY and CDR2 EKD. This CDR3 has 14 residues. The CDR3 DNA reads TGTGCCTGTGACACCGCAGTGTACACCGATAAACTCATCTTT. It codes for CACDTAVYTDKLIF.